This T cell receptor (beta chain) emerged from a study of regulatory T cells in long-lasting Graves disease. With respect to this clonotype: Antigen unknown.

With 1 base removed from V and 1 base from J, the gap between germline ends came to 12 bases. Germline CDR1 and CDR2: SGHTA and FQGNSA. CDR3 length: 16 amino acids. HTBI primers from iRepertoire and Arm-PCR of CDR3 regions yielded the TCR beta libraries. TCRdb re-derived calls from the multiplex PCR reads in MiXCR, one entry per CDR3 protein. This table has a few hundred thousand distinct CDR3 sequences, 20% to 25% appearing once. Time point specified: newly diagnosed GD, antithyroid drugs for less than 3 months. Researchers made the TCR library from RNA that was extracted from PBMCs. Graves' disease diagnosis followed American Thyroid Association guidelines. Findings and caveats of the study: Study was limited to peripheral blood, excluding thyroid tissue.

The sequencing used peripheral blood mononuclear cells (PBMCs), collected at new diagnosis, from a patient treated with antithyroid drugs. This sequence originates from a female donor with Graves disease. The chain carries TRBV7-2 and TRBJ2-3, with D maybe TRBD1 (6 bases). CDR3 coding DNA: TGTGCCAGCAGCTTAGGGGCAGGGGCCCGCACAGATACGCAGTATTTT. Translating gives CASSLGAGARTDTQYF.